The rows below give T cell receptor beta chains drawn from one sample of a study of T cells in Graves' hyperthyroidism and ophthalmopathy. TCRdb independently ran MiXCR on the multiplex PCR reads; one entry per CDR3 protein. The data contain some 550,000 distinct CDR3 sequences, around 20% of them singletons. The sample taken for sequencing was blood. These receptors all stem from a man aged 18 to 29 with Graves' hyperthyroidism. The CDR3 runs from the conserved cysteine through the conserved F or W. The D gene is left open where the match is weak. Only part of the rows carry a size: once, few, many, or a class if the clone is expanded.

NA	TRBV19	TRBJ2-7	many	TGTGCCAGTAGTGCAGGAAGGATTAATAGGAACGAGCAGTACTTC	CASSAGRINRNEQYF
NA	TRBV11-2	TRBJ1-1	NA	TGTGCCAGCAGCTTAGATCGCCAGGGGAGGAGATACACTGAAGCTTTCTTT	CASSLDRQGRRYTEAFF
TRBD1	TRBV2	TRBJ1-2	NA	TGTGCCAGCAGTGAAGCAATAGGGGGCGCGATAGATGGCTACACCTTC	CASSEAIGGAIDGYTF
TRBD1	TRBV6-1	TRBJ1-1	NA	TGTGCCAGCAGCAAGCGGACAGGGGGGTACACTGAAGCTTTCTTT	CASSKRTGGYTEAFF
TRBD1	TRBV24-1	TRBJ2-5	NA	TGTGCCACCAGTGAACCGGGACAGGGACAAGAGACCCAGTACTTC	CATSEPGQGQETQYF
NA	TRBV12-3/TRBV12-4	TRBJ1-2	many	TGTGCCAGCAGTTTCTGGGGGGCGGGCGGCTACACCTTC	CASSFWGAGGYTF
NA	TRBV12-3/TRBV12-4	TRBJ2-2	NA	TGTGCCAGCAGTTTTGTTTCGCACACCGGGGAGCTGTTTTTT	CASSFVSHTGELFF
NA	TRBV4-2	TRBJ2-7	NA	TGTGCCAGCAGCCAAGGGGCAGGGGGGCGGTACGAGCAGTACTTC	CASSQGAGGRYEQYF
TRBD1	TRBV6-5	TRBJ2-7	many	TGTGCCAGCAGTCCCGGGACAGGGGCGTCCTACGAGCAGTACTTC	CASSPGTGASYEQYF
TRBD1	TRBV4-1	TRBJ1-1	NA	TGCGCCAGCAGCCAAGTCAGGGGGCGACAGGGCCCCCCGGTTTTCTTT	CASSQVRGRQGPPVFF
TRBD1	TRBV12-3/TRBV12-4	TRBJ2-5	many	TGTGCCAGCAGTTTCAGCGGACAGGTCCAGTACTTC	CASSFSGQVQYF
TRBD1	TRBV4-1	TRBJ1-5	many	TGCGCCAGCAGCATCCGACAGGGGAGCAATCAGCCCCAGCATTTT	CASSIRQGSNQPQHF
NA	TRBV5-6	TRBJ1-5	medium-sized	TGTGCCAGCAGCTTGGGGGCGGTGAGCAATCAGCCCCAGCATTTT	CASSLGAVSNQPQHF
NA	TRBV19	TRBJ1-5	many	TGTGCCAGTAGACCTCAGGGGTATAGCAATCAGCCCCAGCATTTT	CASRPQGYSNQPQHF
TRBD1	TRBV19	TRBJ1-2	many	TGTGCCAGTAGTAACAACCGACAGGGTAACTATGGCTACACCTTC	CASSNNRQGNYGYTF
NA	TRBV6-2/TRBV6-3	TRBJ1-2	many	TGTGCCAGCAGTTCCGCCGCAGGACCTCAAGGCTACACCTTC	CASSSAAGPQGYTF
NA	TRBV11-1	TRBJ1-1	NA	TGTGCCAGCAACTTAGTATTTACAGTACAAACGAACACTGAAGCTTTCTTT	CASNLVFTVQTNTEAFF
TRBD1	TRBV20-1	TRBJ1-2	many	TGCAGTGCTAGTACAGGGGCTGGCTATGGCTACACCTTC	CSASTGAGYGYTF
TRBD1	TRBV2	TRBJ1-5	NA	TGTGCCAGCAGGGAGGCTACCGGGACAGGGATCAATCAGCCCCAGCATTTT	CASREATGTGINQPQHF
TRBD2	TRBV11-2	TRBJ2-7	few	TGTGCCAGCAGCATCCCCTGGGAGGGCGAGCAGTACTTC	CASSIPWEGEQYF
TRBD1	TRBV27	TRBJ1-5	NA	TGTGCCAGCAGTCCCCGGGACAGGGAGAATCAGCCCCAGCATTTT	CASSPRDRENQPQHF
NA	TRBV5-1	TRBJ2-2	NA	TGCGCCAGCAGCTTGGACCCAAACGGGCAGCTGTTTTTT	CASSLDPNGQLFF
NA	TRBV7-9	TRBJ1-3	NA	TGTGCCAGCAGCCTATTCTCTGGAAACACCATATATTTT	CASSLFSGNTIYF
NA	TRBV19	TRBJ1-5	many	TGTGCCAGTAGTATGGGTGAAGTACAGCCCCAGCATTTT	CASSMGEVQPQHF
TRBD1	TRBV15	TRBJ1-6	NA	TGTGCCACCAGCAGGACAGGGCGCGATAATTCACCCCTCCACTTT	CATSRTGRDNSPLHF
NA	TRBV6-1	TRBJ1-2	NA	TGTGCCAGCAGTGAAGGCCGTGGGACTGGCTACACCTTC	CASSEGRGTGYTF
NA	TRBV15	TRBJ2-7	many	TGTGCCACCAGCAGAGGGGACGCCGGGACCGGTGAGCAGTACTTC	CATSRGDAGTGEQYF
NA	TRBV12-3/TRBV12-4	TRBJ1-2	many	TGTGCCAGCAGTTCTGCAGGCACCTATGGCTACACCTTC	CASSSAGTYGYTF
NA	TRBV6-2/TRBV6-3	TRBJ2-7	many	TGTGCCAGCAGTTACGTTCTGGTTCCCACCTACGAGCAGTACTTC	CASSYVLVPTYEQYF
NA	TRBV20-1	TRBJ2-7	NA	TGCAGTGCTAGACCTCGGGAGTTCTCCTACGAGCAGTACTTC	CSARPREFSYEQYF
NA	TRBV6-1	TRBJ1-1	NA	TGTGCCAGCAGTCAGGCCGTGACGGGCACTGAAGCTTTCTTT	CASSQAVTGTEAFF
NA	TRBV29-1	TRBJ2-2	many	TGCAGCGTTGAAAGGGCCGGGGAGCTGTTTTTT	CSVERAGELFF
TRBD1	TRBV6-5	TRBJ1-2	NA	TGTGCCAGCAGTTACGACCCGGGACAGGGGTCCTACACCTTC	CASSYDPGQGSYTF
TRBD1	TRBV6-5	TRBJ1-3	many	TGTGCCAGCAGTTACCGGGACAGGGGTGGAAACACCATATATTTT	CASSYRDRGGNTIYF
NA	TRBV19	TRBJ1-1	many	TGTGCCAGTAGTATAGATCGCGGGAACACTGAAGCTTTCTTT	CASSIDRGNTEAFF
NA	TRBV4-2	TRBJ2-7	NA	TGTGCCAGCAGCCAAGGGAACGGTTACGCCTACGAGCAGTACTTC	CASSQGNGYAYEQYF
NA	TRBV11-2	TRBJ1-2	NA	TGTGCCAGCAGCTGGACCCAGGGAACAGATGGCTACACCTTC	CASSWTQGTDGYTF
TRBD2	TRBV4-1	TRBJ2-2	few	TGCGCCAGCAGCCCCATGGGACTAGCGCCCACCGGGGAGCTGTTTTTT	CASSPMGLAPTGELFF
NA	TRBV27	TRBJ2-5	many	TGTGCCAGCAGTTTATCAGGCACAGAGACCCAGTACTTC	CASSLSGTETQYF
NA	TRBV19	TRBJ1-1	many	TGTGCCAGTAGTATATCGGTAACTGAAGCTTTCTTT	CASSISVTEAFF
NA	TRBV2	TRBJ2-7	few	TGTGCCAGCAGTCCTAGAGAGGGGCTGTACTTC	CASSPREGLYF
NA	TRBV6-2/TRBV6-3	TRBJ2-7	many	TGTGCCAGCAGCTCCGGGACGGACTCCTACGAGCAGTACTTC	CASSSGTDSYEQYF
NA	TRBV4-1	TRBJ1-5	NA	TGCGCCAGCAGCCAAGTATCGGGGCCCAATCAGCCCCAGCATTTT	CASSQVSGPNQPQHF
NA	TRBV28	TRBJ2-7	many	TGTGCCAGCAGCAAGAGGGACACCCAAGGATACGAGCAGTACTTC	CASSKRDTQGYEQYF
NA	TRBV4-1	TRBJ1-2	few	TGCGCCAGCAGCCAAGATAAGAGCGGGCGGGCTAACTATGGCTACACCTTC	CASSQDKSGRANYGYTF
NA	TRBV6-1	TRBJ1-1	NA	TGTGCCAGCGGTAGTGCGGTCACTGAAGCTTTCTTT	CASGSAVTEAFF
NA	TRBV9	TRBJ1-1	few	TGTGCCAGCAGCGCCCAAGACTACAGGGATAACACTGAAGCTTTCTTT	CASSAQDYRDNTEAFF
NA	TRBV2	TRBJ1-5	few	TGTGCCAGCAGCAACGGACAATATAGCAATCAGCCCCAGCATTTT	CASSNGQYSNQPQHF
TRBD1	TRBV6-2/TRBV6-3	TRBJ2-7	many	TGTGCCACCGAGACAGGGACCTACGAGCAGTACTTC	CATETGTYEQYF
TRBD1	TRBV5-1	TRBJ1-2	few	TGCGCCAGCAGCCTTGGGACAGGGTCCTATGGCTACACCTTC	CASSLGTGSYGYTF
NA	TRBV13	TRBJ2-5	many	TGTGCCAGCAGTTCACGGAGCTACCAAGAGACCCAGTACTTC	CASSSRSYQETQYF
TRBD1	TRBV6-2/TRBV6-3	TRBJ2-7	many	TGTGCCAGCAGTTCCAGGACAGGAGTGGGAGAGCAGTACTTC	CASSSRTGVGEQYF
NA	TRBV10-3	TRBJ2-2	many	TGTGCCATCAGTGACCCCGGCCGATACCCTAACACCGGGGAGCTGTTTTTT	CAISDPGRYPNTGELFF